Each of the 24 T cell receptor beta chains below was sequenced from the same sample in a study of human T cells and chemical hapten exposure. TCRdb analysed the RACE reads with MiXCR anew, one entry per CDR3 protein. The sample yields approximately 49,000 distinct CDR3 sequences, 9.3% seen once. Described time point: patch test 1, 2 weeks after DPC sensitization. Treatment defined: therapeutic diphenylcyclopropenone sensitization with weekly scalp DPC. Source: whole blood, taken in connection with sensitization to the hapten diphenylcyclopropenone (DPC). The receptors were sampled from a woman in her forties or fifties with alopecia areata. Some clones in this sample may be carry-over from other donors' samples.

This clonotype occurred a few times. The chain joins TRBV20-1 to TRBJ2-7; 7 nucleotides line up with TRBD2. Germline assignment: CDR1 DFQATT and CDR2 SNEGSKA (reference sequence). The J segment lost 3 bases and the V segment lost 6 bases, leaving 8 bases of the junction unmatched. The CDR3 is 13 amino acids. The DNA of the CDR3 is TGCAGTGCCCCAGGGCGGGGGAGCTACGAGCAGTACTTC. It encodes CSAPGRGSYEQYF.

This clonotype was recorded many times. V gene TRBV12-3 or TRBV12-4 combines with J gene TRBJ2-3; 8 nucleotides agree with TRBD1. CDR3 length: 14 amino acids. V lost 6 bases, J lost 3 bases, and 5 bases stayed unmatched. The CDR3 region has the DNA TGTGCCAGCAGAGACAGGGGAGGAACAGATACGCAGTATTTT. Translation gives CASRDRGGTDTQYF.

This clonotype came up many times. The chain links TRBV5-1 to TRBJ1-5; tentative D call: TRBD1 (5 bases). CDR3 length: 14 residues. The V gene's germline CDR1 is SGHRS and CDR2 YFSETQ. Trimming stripped 0 bases from V and 2 bases from J, with 6 bases between. CDR3 residues: CASSLEGGNQPQHF. In DNA, the CDR3 is TGCGCCAGCAGCTTGGAAGGGGGCAATCAGCCCCAGCATTTT.

The chain uses TRBV28 and TRBJ1-5; no firm D call. V was cut by 6 bases and J by 5 bases, with 5 bases left in between. Germline-derived CDR1 and CDR2 are MDHEN and SYDVKM. The CDR3 contains 11 residues. CDR3 residues: CASSDYQPQHF. DNA of the CDR3: TGTGCCAGCAGCGACTATCAGCCCCAGCATTTT.

The rearrangement joins TRBV5-8 to TRBJ1-1; tentatively, D is TRBD1 (5 bases). Between the trimmed V and J ends, which lost 1 base and 7 bases, there was a span of 20 bases. The germline V gene has CDR1 SGHTS and CDR2 YDEGEE. The CDR3 is made up of 16 amino acids. The CDR3 sequence is CASSLRPGLPPSEAFF. The DNA of the CDR3 is TGTGCCAGCAGCTTGAGGCCAGGGCTTCCGCCGAGTGAAGCTTTCTTT.

This clonotype was seen at least ten times. The V gene is TRBV6-1, the J gene TRBJ1-5; tentative D call: TRBD1 (5 bases). This CDR3 has 14 amino acids. Between the trimmed V and J ends, which lost 7 bases and 11 bases, there was a span of 21 bases. Germline V CDR1 and CDR2: MNHNS, SASEGT. DNA for the CDR3: TGTGCCAGCAATCAGGGACGAGAGGTTATGTCCCAGCATTTT. Amino acids: CASNQGREVMSQHF.

Only a few counts were recorded for this clonotype. V and J are TRBV2 and TRBJ2-1, with 10 positions matching TRBD2. Germline V lookup: CDR1 SNHLY, CDR2 FYNNEI. The CDR3 length is 15 residues. V shed 7 bases and J 6 bases; nucleotides not matched to a gene: 9. The CDR3 DNA sequence: TGTGCCAGCAAGTCCTCGGCTAGCGGGAGCAATGAGCAGTTCTTC. Residues: CASKSSASGSNEQFF.

The chain uses TRBV29-1 and TRBJ2-4; TRBD1 agrees at 7 bases. Germline CDR1 reads SQVTM; CDR2 reads ANQGSEA. CDR3 size: 11 residues. The ends lost 7 bases at V and 5 bases at J; junction bases unmatched: 2. The CDR3: CSAGTENIQYF. The CDR3 DNA reads as TGCAGCGCGGGGACAGAAAACATTCAGTACTTC.

This clonotype was found many times. The chain combines TRBV30 with TRBJ2-2; 10 bases agree with TRBD1. In germline, CDR1 is GTSNPN, CDR2 SVGIG (reference sequence). Unmatched junction bases numbered 6, after V lost 4 bases and J lost 7 bases. There are 14 residues in the CDR3. The CDR3 DNA sequence: TGTGCCTGGAATAAGGACAGGGGGAGCGGGGAGCTGTTTTTT. Residues: CAWNKDRGSGELFF.

This clonotype has a handful of counts. The J gene is TRBJ2-7, the V gene TRBV21-1. TRBV21-1 is a recognized pseudogene. There are 11 residues in the CDR3. The chain's CDR3 is CASSCNYEQYF. CDR3 nucleotides: TGTGCCAGCAGCTGCAACTACGAGCAGTACTTC.

This clonotype has just a few counts. The chain uses TRBV29-1 and TRBJ2-5, with 10 bases aligning to TRBD1. Germline V gene lookup returns CDR1 SQVTM and CDR2 ANQGSEA. The CDR3 sequence is 17 residues long. V lost 0 bases to trimming and J lost 5 bases; unmatched junction nucleotides: 12. Here the CDR3 reads CSVEELVRQGAFETQYF. CDR3 coding DNA: TGCAGCGTTGAAGAATTAGTGAGACAGGGGGCTTTTGAGACCCAGTACTTC.

This chain connects TRBV30 to TRBJ2-5; 7 nucleotides match TRBD2. The germline V gene has CDR1 GTSNPN and CDR2 SVGIG (reference sequence). After removal of 2 bases from V and 2 bases from J, the junction contained 8 bases not matched to a gene. This CDR3 is 15 amino acids long. The CDR3 region is CAWSRGRAPQETQYF. CDR3 DNA sequence: TGTGCCTGGAGTCGCGGGAGAGCGCCTCAAGAGACCCAGTACTTC.

This clonotype was picked up a small number of times. The genes are TRBV29-1 and TRBJ2-1; 11 bases agree with TRBD2. J was trimmed by 9 bases and V by 2 bases; bases with no gene match: 9. Germline lookup yields CDR1 SQVTM and CDR2 ANQGSEA. CDR3 size: 15 residues. The CDR3 nucleotides are TGCAGCGTTGAATATCGGACTAGCGGGTTTACTGAGCAGTTCTTC. Its translation is CSVEYRTSGFTEQFF.

This clonotype was counted many times. The chain has TRBV10-3 and TRBJ2-5; D is possibly TRBD1 or TRBD2 (5 bases each). This CDR3 region has 12 residues. Germline V gene lookup returns CDR1 ENHRY and CDR2 SYGVKD. V lost 3 bases and J 6 bases, leaving 8 bases between the germline ends. CDR3 DNA: TGTGCCATCAGTGAAGGGGAGCAGACCCAGTACTTC. Translated: CAISEGEQTQYF.

This clonotype was recorded many times. This rearrangement joins TRBV2 to TRBJ2-3; 13 nucleotides agree with TRBD2. The V gene end was trimmed by 11 bases and the J gene end by 3 bases; junction bases not matched to a gene: 5. CDR3 length equals 14 residues. The germline V gene has CDR1 SNHLY and CDR2 FYNNEI. The CDR3 DNA reads as TGTGCCGATGGACTAGCGGGAGCGACAGATACGCAGTATTTT. It specifies CADGLAGATDTQYF.

The J gene is TRBJ2-1, the V gene TRBV20-1; TRBD2 matches 9 bases. Germline CDR1 is DFQATT and CDR2 is SNEGSKA (reference sequence). The CDR3 has 14 amino acids. Unmatched junction bases numbered 11, after V lost 6 bases and J lost 8 bases. CDR3 nucleotides: TGCAGTGCACTCAGCGGGAGGACCCGCGATGAGCAGTTCTTC. Translating it yields CSALSGRTRDEQFF.

There are many counts of this clonotype. The chain couples TRBV7-2 to TRBJ1-5; D is ambiguous. From germline, CDR1 is SGHTA and CDR2 FQGNSA. CDR3 size: 15 residues. V lost 1 base and J 3 bases, leaving 10 bases between the germline ends. As DNA, the CDR3 is TGTGCCAGCAGCTTAGATCTCTTCGACAATCAGCCCCAGCATTTT. This codes for CASSLDLFDNQPQHF.

There are many counts of this clonotype. The rearrangement uses TRBV30 and TRBJ1-5; possible D gene TRBD1, 5 bases. Germline-derived CDR1 and CDR2 are GTSNPN and SVGIG (reference sequence). The CDR3 contains 15 residues. The CDR3 bases are TGTGCTTCTGACAGCGGACCCATAGGAAATCAGCCCCAGCATTTT. Protein product: CASDSGPIGNQPQHF.

The rearrangement links TRBV2 to TRBJ2-1; 13 nucleotides match TRBD2. The CDR3 sequence is 15 residues long. The V and J ends lost 5 bases and 7 bases, in that order; junction bases with no gene match: 5. Germline CDR1 SNHLY, CDR2 FYNNEI. The CDR3 here is CASSTGTSGINEQFF. The CDR3 bases are TGTGCCAGCAGTACCGGGACTAGCGGGATAAATGAGCAGTTCTTC.

This clonotype was seen repeatedly, ten times or more. An end of the junction differs from the germline gene, which may be a read error. The chain recombines TRBV12-3 or TRBV12-4 with TRBJ2-1; 12 bases align to TRBD2. There are 15 residues in the CDR3. CDR3 DNA: TGTGCCAGCAGTCTAGCGGGAGGGGTATACAATGAGCAGTTCTTC. The encoded protein is CASSLAGGVYNEQFF.

The V and J genes are TRBV2 and TRBJ2-7; no clear D gene. Trimming took off 3 bases at V and 0 bases at J, with 9 bases between the two ends. The CDR3 runs to 14 residues. The germline V gene has CDR1 SNHLY and CDR2 FYNNEI. The chain's CDR3 is CASSDLIFSYEQYF. The CDR3 DNA is TGTGCCAGCAGTGACCTGATCTTCTCCTACGAGCAGTACTTC.

The V and J genes are TRBV29-1 and TRBJ2-3, with 8 bases that match TRBD1. CDR3 length equals 14 residues. CDR1 is SQVTM, CDR2 ANQGSEA, per germline. V was pared by 8 bases and J by 0 bases, with 7 bases of the junction left unmatched. The CDR3 region has the DNA TGCAGCTCAAGTCGACAGGGGAGCACAGATACGCAGTATTTT. It specifies CSSSRQGSTDTQYF.

This clonotype was seen repeatedly, ten times or more. V gene TRBV3-1 combines with J gene TRBJ2-5; possibly TRBD1 or TRBD2 for D (5 bases each). The germline V gene has CDR1 LGHDT and CDR2 YNNKEL (reference sequence). The ends were cut back, 6 bases at V and 0 bases at J, with 8 bases in the middle. This CDR3 region has 13 residues. Written as DNA, the CDR3 is TGTGCCAGCAGGGGACGGTACCAAGAGACCCAGTACTTC. This codes for CASRGRYQETQYF.

This clonotype was found many times. V and J are TRBV11-2 and TRBJ2-3; D is ambiguous. Germline V gene data show CDR1 as SGHAT and CDR2 as FQNNGV. CDR3 length: 16 residues. Trimming left V 5 bases short and J 2 bases short, with 17 bases between. The chain's CDR3 is CASSTPKVRNTDTQYF. The DNA of the CDR3 is TGTGCCAGCAGCACCCCCAAGGTTCGAAACACAGATACGCAGTATTTT.